Detailed here is one T cell receptor beta chain. These data originate in a study of blood T cell repertoires in COVID-19. Study as a whole: COVID-19 samples from acute and convalescent phases originated in the United States, Italy and Spain. In each case, the material was cDNA or gDNA derived from T cells, B-cell-depleted T cells, or PBMCs.

Trimming removed 5 bases at V and 0 bases at J, with 10 bases between. This CDR3 has 13 amino acids. In germline, CDR1 is SQVTM, CDR2 ANQGSEA. Original processing methods: Estimated nucleated cell counts came from reference gene primer amplification. Repertoires were generated with immunoSEQ multiplex PCR, while TCRdb's copy carries only in-frame clones and drops some. The V and J calls and clone size are taken from that table; D and trimming were inferred from the DNA. Of some 120,000 clones in the sample, 85% were seen once. Followed over time, Seattle patients had been enrolled while infection was active.

This receptor was taken from a woman older than 75 with COVID-19, enrolled during active disease. V is TRBV29-1 and J is TRBJ1-2; tentatively, D is TRBD1 (5 bases). The sequencing input was peripheral blood. Here the CDR3 DNA reads TGCAGCGTTCAACAGGAACCTAACTATGGCTACACCTTC. It specifies CSVQQEPNYGYTF.